Listed below are T cell receptor beta chains from one sample, sequenced in a study of Ad26.COV2.S vaccination and SARS-CoV-2 variants. Method: immunoSEQ multiplex PCR; TCRdb's copy keeps in-frame clones and lacks some. The sample lists more than 300,000 clones; around four fifths were seen once. Material: peripheral blood, obtained in a trial of Ad26.COV2.S vaccine versus placebo. These receptors were obtained from a person between 18 and 59 years old who received the Ad26.COV2.S COVID-19 vaccine or a placebo. CDR3s include the opening cysteine and the closing phenylalanine or tryptophan. The D gene is left open where the match is weak. A clone size is listed for some rows: how often the clone was seen (once, few, many), or a class if it is expanded.

TRBV19	-	TRBJ1-1	-	TGTGCCAGTAGTTCGAGATTGGTGGGGTACACTGAAGCTTTCTTT	CASSSRLVGYTEAFF
TRBV6-6	once	TRBJ1-3	-	TGTGCCAGCAGTTACTCCGGCTCTGGAAACACCATATATTTT	CASSYSGSGNTIYF
TRBV4-2	-	TRBJ2-3	-	TGTGCCAGCAGCGGACGAGCTGGCGGTTCATCCACAGATACGCAGTATTTT	CASSGRAGGSSTDTQYF
TRBV19	-	TRBJ1-2	TRBD1	TGTGCCAGCAACCAGGACAGGGGGACCTATGGCTACACCTTC	CASNQDRGTYGYTF
TRBV12-3/TRBV12-4	-	TRBJ1-1	-	TGTGCCAGCAACCCGGGGGGGGGCACTGAAGCTTTCTTT	CASNPGGGTEAFF
TRBV28	-	TRBJ2-7	-	TGTGCCACTCGAATGATTGCAGGGGAATCCGAGCAGTACTTC	CATRMIAGESEQYF
TRBV3-1/TRBV3-2	-	TRBJ1-2	TRBD1	TGTGCCAGCAGCCAAGATAGTGCACAGGGGGTGGGCTACACCTTC	CASSQDSAQGVGYTF
TRBV7-3	-	TRBJ1-1	TRBD1	TGTGCCAGCAGCTTAGTGGCAGGGGGCAATTGGGCTTTCTTT	CASSLVAGGNWAFF
TRBV5-5	-	TRBJ1-2	-	TGTGCCAGCACCGGGACTGCTGCTAACTATGGCTACACCTTC	CASTGTAANYGYTF
TRBV10-2	once	TRBJ2-5	-	TGCGCCAGCAGTGTGCAGTATACCCAGTACTTC	CASSVQYTQYF
TRBV28	-	TRBJ1-2	-	TGTGCCAGCAGTCCTGCAGGAGTGGGCGGCTACACCTTC	CASSPAGVGGYTF